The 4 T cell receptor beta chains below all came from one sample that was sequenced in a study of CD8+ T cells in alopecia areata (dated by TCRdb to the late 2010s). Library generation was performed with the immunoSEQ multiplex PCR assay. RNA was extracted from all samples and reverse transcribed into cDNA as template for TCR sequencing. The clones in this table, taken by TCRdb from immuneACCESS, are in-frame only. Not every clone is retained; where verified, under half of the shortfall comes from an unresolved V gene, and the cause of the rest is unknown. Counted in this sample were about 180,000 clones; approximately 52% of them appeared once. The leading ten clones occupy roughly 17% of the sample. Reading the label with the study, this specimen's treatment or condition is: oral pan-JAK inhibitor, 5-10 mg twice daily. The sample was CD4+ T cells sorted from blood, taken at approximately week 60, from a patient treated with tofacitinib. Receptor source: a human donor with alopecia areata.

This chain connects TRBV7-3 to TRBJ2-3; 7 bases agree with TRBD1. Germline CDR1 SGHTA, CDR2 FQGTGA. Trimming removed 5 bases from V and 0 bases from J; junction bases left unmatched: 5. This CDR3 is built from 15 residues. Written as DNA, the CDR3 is TGTGCCAGCAGCCCCGGACAGGCCAGCACAGATACGCAGTATTTT. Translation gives CASSPGQASTDTQYF.

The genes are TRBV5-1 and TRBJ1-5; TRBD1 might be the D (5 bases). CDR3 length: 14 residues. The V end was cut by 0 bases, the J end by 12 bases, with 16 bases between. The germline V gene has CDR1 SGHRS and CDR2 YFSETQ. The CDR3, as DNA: TGCGCCAGCAGCTTGGAGGCAGGGAGTCGTTTCCAGCATTTT. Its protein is CASSLEAGSRFQHF.

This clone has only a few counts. The CDR3 DNA is TGTGCCAGCAGCGGGACAGGGAGGAACGAGCAGTACTTC. Protein sequence: CASSGTGRNEQYF. The rearrangement links TRBV6-5 to TRBJ2-7; 9 bases are shared with TRBD1. Trimming removed 6 bases from V and 5 bases from J; junction bases left unmatched: 5. This CDR3 is built from 13 residues. From germline, CDR1 is MNHEY and CDR2 SVGAGI.

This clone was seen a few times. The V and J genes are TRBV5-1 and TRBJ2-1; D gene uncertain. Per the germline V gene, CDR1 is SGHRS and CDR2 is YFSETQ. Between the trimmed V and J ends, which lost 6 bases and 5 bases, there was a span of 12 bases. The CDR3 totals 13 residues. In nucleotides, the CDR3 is TGCGCCAGCAACCCGGGCAGTCACAATGAGCAGTTCTTC. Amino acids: CASNPGSHNEQFF. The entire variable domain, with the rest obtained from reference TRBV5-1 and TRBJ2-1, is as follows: KAGVTQTPRYLIKTRGQQVTLSCSPISGHRSVSWYQQTPGQGLQFLFEYFSETQRNKGNFPGRFSGRQFSNSRSEMNVSTLELGDSALYLCASNPGSHNEQFFGPGTRLTVL.